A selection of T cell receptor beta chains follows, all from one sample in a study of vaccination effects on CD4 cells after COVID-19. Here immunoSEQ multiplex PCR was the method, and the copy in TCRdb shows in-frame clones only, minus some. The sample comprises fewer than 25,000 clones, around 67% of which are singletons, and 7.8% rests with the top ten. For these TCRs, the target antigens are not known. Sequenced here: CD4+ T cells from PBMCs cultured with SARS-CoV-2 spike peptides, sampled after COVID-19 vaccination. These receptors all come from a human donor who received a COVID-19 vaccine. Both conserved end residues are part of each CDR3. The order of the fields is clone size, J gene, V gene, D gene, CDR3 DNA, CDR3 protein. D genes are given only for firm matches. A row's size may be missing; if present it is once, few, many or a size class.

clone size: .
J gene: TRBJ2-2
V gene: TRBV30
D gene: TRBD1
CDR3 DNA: TGTGCCTGGAGTGGCCATAGACAGGGCGCGAACACCGGGGAGCTGTTTTTT
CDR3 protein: CAWSGHRQGANTGELFF

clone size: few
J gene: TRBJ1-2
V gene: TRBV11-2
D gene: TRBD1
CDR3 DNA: TGTGCCAGCAGCCATCGACAGGGGTCGGGCTACACCTTC
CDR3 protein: CASSHRQGSGYTF

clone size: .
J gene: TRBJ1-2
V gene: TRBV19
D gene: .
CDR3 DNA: TGTGCCAGTAGTATCCCCGGACGGAGTAACTATGGCTACACCTTC
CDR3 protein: CASSIPGRSNYGYTF

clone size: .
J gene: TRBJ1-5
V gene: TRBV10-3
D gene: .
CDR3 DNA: TGTGCCACCAGCGATGGACTCCGCAATCAGCCCCAGCATTTT
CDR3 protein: CATSDGLRNQPQHF

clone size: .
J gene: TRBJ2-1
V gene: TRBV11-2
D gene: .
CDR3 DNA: TGTGCCAGCAGCTCTGGCCGCTATGAGCAGTTCTTC
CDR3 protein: CASSSGRYEQFF

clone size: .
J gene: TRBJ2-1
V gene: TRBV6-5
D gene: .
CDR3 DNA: TGTGCCAGCAGTTATACATCCACTAGAGCTGAGCAGTTCTTC
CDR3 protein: CASSYTSTRAEQFF

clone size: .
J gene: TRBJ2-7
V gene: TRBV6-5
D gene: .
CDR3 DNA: TGTGCCAGCACCAGCAACTTGGGCCCATACGAGCAGTACTTC
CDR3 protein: CASTSNLGPYEQYF

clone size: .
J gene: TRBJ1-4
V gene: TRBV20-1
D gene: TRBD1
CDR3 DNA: TGCAGTGCTGGTGGACAGGGAGAACTGTTTTTT
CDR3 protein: CSAGGQGELFF

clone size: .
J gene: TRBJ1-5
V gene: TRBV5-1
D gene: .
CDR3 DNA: TGCGCCAGCAGCTTATTTTCAGGGGCGGGTCAGCCCCAGCATTTT
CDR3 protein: CASSLFSGAGQPQHF

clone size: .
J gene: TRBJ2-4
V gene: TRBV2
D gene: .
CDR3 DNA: TGTGCCAGCGGACCCTCAGTCATTCAGTACTTC
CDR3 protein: CASGPSVIQYF

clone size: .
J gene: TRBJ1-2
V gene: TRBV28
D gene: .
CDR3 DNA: TGTGCCAGCAGTTCTGTGTTCGGCTACACCTTC
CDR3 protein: CASSSVFGYTF

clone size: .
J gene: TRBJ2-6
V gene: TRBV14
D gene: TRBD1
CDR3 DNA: TGTGCCAGCAGCCAACCCAAAAGGGGACAGGGGGCGGGTGGGGCCAACGTCCTGACTTTC
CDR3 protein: CASSQPKRGQGAGGANVLTF

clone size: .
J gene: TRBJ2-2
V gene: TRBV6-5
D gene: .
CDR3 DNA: TGTGCCAGCAGGCCTCGCAGGGCCGGGGAGCTGTTTTTT
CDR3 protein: CASRPRRAGELFF

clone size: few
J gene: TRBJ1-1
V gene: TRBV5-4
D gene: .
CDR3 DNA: TGTGCCAGCAGCCACGATCGGACCACTGAAGCTTTCTTT
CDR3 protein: CASSHDRTTEAFF

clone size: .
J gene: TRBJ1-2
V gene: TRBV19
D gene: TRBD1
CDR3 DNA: TGTGCCAGTAGGAATCAGGGGGCGGGTAACTATGGCTACACCTTC
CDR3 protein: CASRNQGAGNYGYTF

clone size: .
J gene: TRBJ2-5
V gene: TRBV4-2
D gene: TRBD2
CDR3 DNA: TGTGCCAGCAGCCTCATGACTAGCGGGGGCCAAGAGACCCAGTACTTC
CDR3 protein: CASSLMTSGGQETQYF

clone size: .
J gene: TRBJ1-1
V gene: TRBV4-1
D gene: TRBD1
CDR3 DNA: TGCGCCAGCAGCCAACCGACAGGGAGGACTGAAGCTTTCTTT
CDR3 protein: CASSQPTGRTEAFF

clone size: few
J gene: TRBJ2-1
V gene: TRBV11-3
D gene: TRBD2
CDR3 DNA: TGTGCCAGCAGCTTAGATCAGGGCGGGAGCTTCCCCGGTGAGCAGTTCTTC
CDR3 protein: CASSLDQGGSFPGEQFF

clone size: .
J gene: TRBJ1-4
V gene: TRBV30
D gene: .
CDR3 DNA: TGTGCCTGGAGTCAAGGGATCGATCAGGAAAAACTGTTTTTT
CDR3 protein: CAWSQGIDQEKLFF

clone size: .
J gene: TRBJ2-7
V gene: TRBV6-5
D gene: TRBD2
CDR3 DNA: TGTGCCAGCATGGGTCTAGCGGGACACTACGAGCAGTACTTC
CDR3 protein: CASMGLAGHYEQYF

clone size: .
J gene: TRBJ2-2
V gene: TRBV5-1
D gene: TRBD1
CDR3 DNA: TGCGCCAGCAGCTTGTGGGGACAGACCACCGGGGAGCTGTTTTTT
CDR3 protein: CASSLWGQTTGELFF

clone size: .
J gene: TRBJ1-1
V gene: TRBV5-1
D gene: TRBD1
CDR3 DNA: TGCGCCAGCAGCTTGGACCCCGGGACAGTGAACACTGAAGCTTTCTTT
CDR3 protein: CASSLDPGTVNTEAFF